The entry that follows covers one T cell receptor beta chain sequence. This sample was taken from a study of blood T cell repertoires in COVID-19. Overall study: PBMCs, B-cell-depleted T cells, or T cells were the source of the cDNA or gDNA that made up the material.

The method was immunoSEQ multiplex PCR; TCRdb's version includes in-frame clones alone and lacks a portion of them. The sample shows roughly 290,000 clones, 90% of them seen only once. Germline CDR1 is LNHDA and CDR2 is SQIVND (reference sequence). Deletions cut 3 bases from V and 2 bases from J, with 17 bases between. CDR3 size: 16 residues. Sequenced: peripheral blood. This clonotype was obtained from a woman younger than 45 with COVID-19, enrolled during active disease. V and J are TRBV19 and TRBJ2-7, with TRBD1 as a possible D gene (6 bases). CDR3 coding DNA: TGTGCCAGTAGTATTTTTTACCGGACAGTAACCTACGAGCAGTACTTC. It codes for CASSIFYRTVTYEQYF. Using reference TRBV19 and TRBJ2-7 for the parts outside the CDR3, the full variable domain is DGGITQSPKYLFRKEGQNVTLSCEQNLNHDAMYWYRQDPGQGLRLIYYSQIVNDFQKGDIAEGYSVSREKKESFPLTVTSAQKNPTAFYLCASSIFYRTVTYEQYFGPGTRLTVT.